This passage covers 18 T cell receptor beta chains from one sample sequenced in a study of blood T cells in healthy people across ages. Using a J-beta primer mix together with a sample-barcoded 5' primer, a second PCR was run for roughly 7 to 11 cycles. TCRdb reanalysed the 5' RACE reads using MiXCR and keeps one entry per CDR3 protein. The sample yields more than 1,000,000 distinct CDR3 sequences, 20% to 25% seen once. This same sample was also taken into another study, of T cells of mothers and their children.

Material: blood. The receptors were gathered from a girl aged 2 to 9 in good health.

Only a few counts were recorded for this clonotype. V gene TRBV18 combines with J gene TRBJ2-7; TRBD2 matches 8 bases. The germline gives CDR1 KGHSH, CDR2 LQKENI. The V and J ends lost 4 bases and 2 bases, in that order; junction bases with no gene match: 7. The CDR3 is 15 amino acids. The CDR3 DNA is TGTGCCAGCTCACACCCAGCGGGAGCCCCCTACGAGCAGTACTTC. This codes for CASSHPAGAPYEQYF.

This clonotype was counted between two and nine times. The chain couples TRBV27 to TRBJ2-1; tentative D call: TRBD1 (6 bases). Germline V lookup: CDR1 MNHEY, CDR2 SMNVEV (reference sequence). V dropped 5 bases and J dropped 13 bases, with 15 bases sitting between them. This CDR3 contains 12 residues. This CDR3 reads CASSQPGTTQFF. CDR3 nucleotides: TGTGCCAGCAGTCAGCCAGGGACAACCCAGTTCTTC.

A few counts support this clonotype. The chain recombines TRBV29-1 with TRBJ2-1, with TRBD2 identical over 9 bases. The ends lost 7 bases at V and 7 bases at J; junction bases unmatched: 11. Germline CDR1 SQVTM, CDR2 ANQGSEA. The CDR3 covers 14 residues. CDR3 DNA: TGCAGCGCCGCGACTAGCGGTCGACGGAATGAGCAGTTCTTC. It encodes CSAATSGRRNEQFF.

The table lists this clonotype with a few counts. CDR3 in amino acids: CASSRSVSEQYF. The CDR3 bases are TGTGCCAGCAGTCGGTCTGTTTCCGAGCAGTACTTC. The rearrangement links TRBV28 to TRBJ2-5; the D is unclear. The J call may be mistaken, given a closer DNA end match to TRBJ2-7. This CDR3 spans 12 amino acids. Germline V gives CDR1 MDHEN, CDR2 SYDVKM.

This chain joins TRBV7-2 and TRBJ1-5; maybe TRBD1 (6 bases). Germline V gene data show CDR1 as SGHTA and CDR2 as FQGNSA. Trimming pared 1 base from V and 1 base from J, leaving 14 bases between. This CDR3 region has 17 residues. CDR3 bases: TGTGCCAGCAGCTTAGAGGGGGGGGGCTTGAGCAATCAGCCCCAGCATTTT. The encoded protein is CASSLEGGGLSNQPQHF.

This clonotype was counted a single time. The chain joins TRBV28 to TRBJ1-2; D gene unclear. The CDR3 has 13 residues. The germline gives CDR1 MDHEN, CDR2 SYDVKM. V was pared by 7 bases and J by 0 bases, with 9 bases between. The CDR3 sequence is CASNAGPNYGYTF. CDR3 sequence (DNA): TGTGCCAGCAACGCGGGCCCTAACTATGGCTACACCTTC.

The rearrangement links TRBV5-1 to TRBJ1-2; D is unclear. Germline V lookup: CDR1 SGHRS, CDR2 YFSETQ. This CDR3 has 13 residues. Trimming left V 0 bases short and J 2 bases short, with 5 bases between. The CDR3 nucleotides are TGCGCCAGCAGCTTGGCCCAGAACTATGGCTACACCTTC. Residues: CASSLAQNYGYTF.

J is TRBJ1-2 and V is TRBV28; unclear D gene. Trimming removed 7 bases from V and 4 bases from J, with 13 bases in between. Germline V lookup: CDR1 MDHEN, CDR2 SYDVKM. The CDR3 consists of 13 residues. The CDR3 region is CASTQNAGYGYTF. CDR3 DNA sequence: TGTGCCAGCACCCAAAACGCCGGCTATGGCTACACCTTC.

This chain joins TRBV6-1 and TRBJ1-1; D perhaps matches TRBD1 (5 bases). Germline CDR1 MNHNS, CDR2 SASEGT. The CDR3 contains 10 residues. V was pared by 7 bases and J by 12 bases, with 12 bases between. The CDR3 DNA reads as TGTGCCAGCAACGAATGGGGGACTTTCTTT. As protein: CASNEWGTFF.

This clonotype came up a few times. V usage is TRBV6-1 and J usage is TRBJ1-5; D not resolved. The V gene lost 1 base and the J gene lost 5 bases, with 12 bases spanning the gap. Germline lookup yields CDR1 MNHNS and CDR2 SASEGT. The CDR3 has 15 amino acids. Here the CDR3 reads CASSEVAGRHQPQHF. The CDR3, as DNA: TGTGCCAGCAGTGAAGTTGCGGGCCGGCATCAGCCCCAGCATTTT.

CDR3 protein: CASSLPGIAEAFF. The CDR3 nucleotides read TGTGCCAGCAGCTTACCAGGGATCGCTGAAGCTTTCTTT. The chain joins TRBV7-3 to TRBJ1-1, with D maybe TRBD1 (5 bases). The germline V gene has CDR1 SGHTA and CDR2 FQGTGA. V was trimmed by 2 bases and J by 6 bases, leaving 10 bases between them. This CDR3 spans 13 amino acids.

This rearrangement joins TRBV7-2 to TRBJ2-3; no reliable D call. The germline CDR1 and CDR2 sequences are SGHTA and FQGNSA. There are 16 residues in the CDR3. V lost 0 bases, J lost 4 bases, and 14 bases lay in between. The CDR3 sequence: CASSLAYGPRPDTQYF. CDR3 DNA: TGTGCCAGCAGCTTAGCATATGGCCCCCGGCCAGATACGCAGTATTTT.

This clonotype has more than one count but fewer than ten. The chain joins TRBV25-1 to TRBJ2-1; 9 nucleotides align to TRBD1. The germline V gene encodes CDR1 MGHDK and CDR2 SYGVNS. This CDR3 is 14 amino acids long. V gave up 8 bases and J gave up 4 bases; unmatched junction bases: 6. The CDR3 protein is CASSMDRGYNEQFF. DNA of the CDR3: TGTGCCAGCTCAATGGACAGGGGATACAATGAGCAGTTCTTC.

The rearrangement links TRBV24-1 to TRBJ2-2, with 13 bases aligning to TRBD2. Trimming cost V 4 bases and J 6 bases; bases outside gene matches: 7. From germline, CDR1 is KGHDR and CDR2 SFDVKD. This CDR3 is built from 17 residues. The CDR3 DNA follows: TGTGCCACCAGTGAGCCCGGACTAGCGGGAGTCGCCGGGGAGCTGTTTTTT. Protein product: CATSEPGLAGVAGELFF.

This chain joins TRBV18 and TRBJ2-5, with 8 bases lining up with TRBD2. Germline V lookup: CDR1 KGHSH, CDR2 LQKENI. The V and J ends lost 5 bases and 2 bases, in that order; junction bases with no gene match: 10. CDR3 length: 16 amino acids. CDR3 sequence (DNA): TGTGCCAGCTCAGCCACGGGACTAGGACCACAAGAGACCCAGTACTTC. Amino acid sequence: CASSATGLGPQETQYF.

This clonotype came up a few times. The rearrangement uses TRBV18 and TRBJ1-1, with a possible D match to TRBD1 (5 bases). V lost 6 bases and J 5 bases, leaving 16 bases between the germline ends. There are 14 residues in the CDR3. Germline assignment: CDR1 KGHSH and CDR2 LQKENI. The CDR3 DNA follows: TGTGCCAGCTCGCGAGGGGCTGTCGAGACTGAAGCTTTCTTT. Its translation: CASSRGAVETEAFF.

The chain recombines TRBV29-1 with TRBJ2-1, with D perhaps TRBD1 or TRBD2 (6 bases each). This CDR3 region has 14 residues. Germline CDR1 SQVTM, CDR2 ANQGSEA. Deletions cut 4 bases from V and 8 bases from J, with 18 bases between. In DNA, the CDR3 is TGCAGCGTTGCTCCGGGGGCCTCTAGCGATGAGCAGTTCTTC. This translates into CSVAPGASSDEQFF.

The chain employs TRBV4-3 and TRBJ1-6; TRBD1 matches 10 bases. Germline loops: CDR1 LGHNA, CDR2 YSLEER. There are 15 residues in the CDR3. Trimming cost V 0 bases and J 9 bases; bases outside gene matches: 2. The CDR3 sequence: CASSQDRDRGSPLHF. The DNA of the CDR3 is TGCGCCAGCAGCCAAGACCGGGACAGGGGTTCACCCCTCCACTTT.